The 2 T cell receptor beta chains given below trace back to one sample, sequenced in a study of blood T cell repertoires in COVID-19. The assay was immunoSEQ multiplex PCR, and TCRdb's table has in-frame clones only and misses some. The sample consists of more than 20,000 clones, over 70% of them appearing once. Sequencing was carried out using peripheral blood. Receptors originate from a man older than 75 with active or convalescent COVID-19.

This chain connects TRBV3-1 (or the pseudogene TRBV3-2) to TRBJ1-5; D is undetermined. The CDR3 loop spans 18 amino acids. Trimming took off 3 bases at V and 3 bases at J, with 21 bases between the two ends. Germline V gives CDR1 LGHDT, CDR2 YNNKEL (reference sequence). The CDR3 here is CASSHPPPECTDNQPQHF. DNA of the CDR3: TGTGCCAGCAGCCATCCTCCGCCCGAGTGTACCGACAATCAGCCCCAGCATTTT.

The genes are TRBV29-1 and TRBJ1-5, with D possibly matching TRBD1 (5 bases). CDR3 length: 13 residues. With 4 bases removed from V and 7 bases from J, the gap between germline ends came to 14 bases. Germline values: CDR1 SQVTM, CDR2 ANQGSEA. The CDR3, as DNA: TGCAGCGTTGGGGTGGAGGGGTGGCAGCCCCAGCATTTT. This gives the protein CSVGVEGWQPQHF.